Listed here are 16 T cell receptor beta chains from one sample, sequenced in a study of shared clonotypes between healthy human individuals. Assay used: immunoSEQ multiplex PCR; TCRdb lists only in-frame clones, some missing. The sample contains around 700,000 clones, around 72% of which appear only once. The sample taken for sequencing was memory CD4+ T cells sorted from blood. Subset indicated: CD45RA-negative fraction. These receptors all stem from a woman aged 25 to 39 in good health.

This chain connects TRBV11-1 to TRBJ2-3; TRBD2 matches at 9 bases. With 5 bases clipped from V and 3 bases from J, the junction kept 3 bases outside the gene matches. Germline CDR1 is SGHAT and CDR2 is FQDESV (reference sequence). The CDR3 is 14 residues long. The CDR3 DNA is TGTGCCAGCAGCATTAGCGGGGGAACAGATACGCAGTATTTT. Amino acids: CASSISGGTDTQYF.

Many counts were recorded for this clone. The CDR3 DNA reads TGTGCCAGCAGCTTGAAACAGATCTACAATGAGCAGTTCTTC. Amino acid sequence: CASSLKQIYNEQFF. The J gene is TRBJ2-1, the V gene TRBV5-6; no definite D call. The CDR3 loop spans 14 amino acids. V gave up 1 base and J gave up 3 bases, with 8 bases separating them. The V gene's germline CDR1 is SGHDT and CDR2 YYEEEE.

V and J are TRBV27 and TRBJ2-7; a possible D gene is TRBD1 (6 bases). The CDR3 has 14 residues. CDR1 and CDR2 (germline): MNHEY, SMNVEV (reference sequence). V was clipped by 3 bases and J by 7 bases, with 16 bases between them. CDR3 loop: CASSLDSPRGEQYF. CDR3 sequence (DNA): TGTGCCAGCAGTTTGGACAGCCCTCGAGGGGAGCAGTACTTC.

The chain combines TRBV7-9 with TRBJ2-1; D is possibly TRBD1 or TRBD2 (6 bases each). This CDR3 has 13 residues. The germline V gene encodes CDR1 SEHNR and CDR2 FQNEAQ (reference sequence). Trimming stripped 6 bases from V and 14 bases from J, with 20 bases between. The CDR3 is CASRYTGTGREFF. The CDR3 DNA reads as TGTGCCAGCAGGTATACAGGGACTGGCAGAGAGTTCTTC.

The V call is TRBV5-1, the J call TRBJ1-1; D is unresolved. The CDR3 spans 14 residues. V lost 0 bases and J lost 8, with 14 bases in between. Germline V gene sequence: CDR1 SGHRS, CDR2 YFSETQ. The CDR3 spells CASSLEGVGREAFF. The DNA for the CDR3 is TGCGCCAGCAGCTTGGAAGGAGTGGGGAGGGAAGCTTTCTTT. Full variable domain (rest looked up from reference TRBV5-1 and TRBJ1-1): KAGVTQTPRYLIKTRGQQVTLSCSPISGHRSVSWYQQTPGQGLQFLFEYFSETQRNKGNFPGRFSGRQFSNSRSEMNVSTLELGDSALYLCASSLEGVGREAFFGQGTRLTVV.

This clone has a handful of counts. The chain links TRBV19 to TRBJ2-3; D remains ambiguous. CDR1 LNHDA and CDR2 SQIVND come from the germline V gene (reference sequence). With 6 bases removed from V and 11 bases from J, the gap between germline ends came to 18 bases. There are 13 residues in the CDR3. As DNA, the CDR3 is TGTGCCAGTAGACTTGGACCGCTCGAGGTGCAGTATTTT. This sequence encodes CASRLGPLEVQYF.

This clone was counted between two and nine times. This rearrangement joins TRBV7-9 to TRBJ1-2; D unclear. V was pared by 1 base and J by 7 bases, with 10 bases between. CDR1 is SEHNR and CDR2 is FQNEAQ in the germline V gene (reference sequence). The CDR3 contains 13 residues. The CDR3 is CASSLDGWVGYTF. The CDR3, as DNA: TGTGCCAGCAGCTTAGACGGTTGGGTTGGCTACACCTTC.

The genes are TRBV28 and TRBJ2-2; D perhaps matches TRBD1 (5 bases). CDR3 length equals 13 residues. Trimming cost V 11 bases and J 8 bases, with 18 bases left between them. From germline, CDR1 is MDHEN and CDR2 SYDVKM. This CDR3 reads CAQQNRRAGELFF. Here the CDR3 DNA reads TGTGCCCAGCAGAACAGGCGAGCAGGGGAGCTGTTTTTT.

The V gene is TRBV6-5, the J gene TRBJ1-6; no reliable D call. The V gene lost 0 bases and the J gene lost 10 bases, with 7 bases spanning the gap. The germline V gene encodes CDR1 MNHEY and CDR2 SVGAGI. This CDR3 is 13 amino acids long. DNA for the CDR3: TGTGCCAGCAGTTACTCGGATGGATCACCCCTCCACTTT. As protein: CASSYSDGSPLHF.

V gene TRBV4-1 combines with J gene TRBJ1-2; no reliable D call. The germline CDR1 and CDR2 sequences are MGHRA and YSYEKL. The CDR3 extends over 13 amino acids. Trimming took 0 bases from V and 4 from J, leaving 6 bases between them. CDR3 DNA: TGCGCCAGCAGCCAAGATCCCGGCTATGGCTACACCTTC. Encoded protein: CASSQDPGYGYTF.

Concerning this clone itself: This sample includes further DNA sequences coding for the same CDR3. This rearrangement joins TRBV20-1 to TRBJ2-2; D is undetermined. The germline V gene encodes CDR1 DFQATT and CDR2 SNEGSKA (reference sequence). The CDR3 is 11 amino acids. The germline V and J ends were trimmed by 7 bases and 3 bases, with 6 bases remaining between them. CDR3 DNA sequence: TGCAGTGTCCCTTACACCGGGGAGCTGTTTTTT. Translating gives CSVPYTGELFF.

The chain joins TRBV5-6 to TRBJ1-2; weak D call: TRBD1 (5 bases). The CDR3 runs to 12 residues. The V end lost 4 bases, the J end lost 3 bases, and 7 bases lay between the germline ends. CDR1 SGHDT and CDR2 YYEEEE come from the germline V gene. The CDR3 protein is CASSKQDYGYTF. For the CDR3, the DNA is TGTGCCAGCAGCAAACAGGACTATGGCTACACCTTC.

This chain's CDR3 is CASSQVGNYYEQYF. The CDR3 nucleotides are TGCGCCAGCAGCCAAGTAGGTAACTACTACGAGCAGTACTTC. This chain links TRBV4-1 with TRBJ2-7, with no clear D. Germline assignment: CDR1 MGHRA and CDR2 YSYEKL. The CDR3 has 14 residues. Trimming took off 1 base at V and 3 bases at J, with 10 bases between the two ends.

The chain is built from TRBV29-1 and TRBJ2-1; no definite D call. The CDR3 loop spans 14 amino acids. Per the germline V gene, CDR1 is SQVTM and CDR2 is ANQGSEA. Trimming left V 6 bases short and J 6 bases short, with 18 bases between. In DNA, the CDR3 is TGCAGCGTATTGGCCGGATTTTCAGGCAATGAGCAGTTCTTC. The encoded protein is CSVLAGFSGNEQFF.

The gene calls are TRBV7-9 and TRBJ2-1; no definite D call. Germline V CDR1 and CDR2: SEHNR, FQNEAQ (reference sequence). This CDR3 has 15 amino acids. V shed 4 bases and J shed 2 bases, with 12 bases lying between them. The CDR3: CASSSRVTAYNEQFF. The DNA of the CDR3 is TGTGCCAGCAGCTCTAGGGTTACAGCCTACAATGAGCAGTTCTTC.

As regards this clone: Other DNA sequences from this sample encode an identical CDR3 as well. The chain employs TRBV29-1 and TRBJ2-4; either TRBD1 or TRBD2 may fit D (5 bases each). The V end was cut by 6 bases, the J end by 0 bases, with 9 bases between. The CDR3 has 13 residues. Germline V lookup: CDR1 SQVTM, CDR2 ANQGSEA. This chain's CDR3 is CSVTGLAKNIQYF. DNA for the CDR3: TGCAGCGTGACGGGGCTAGCCAAAAACATTCAGTACTTC.